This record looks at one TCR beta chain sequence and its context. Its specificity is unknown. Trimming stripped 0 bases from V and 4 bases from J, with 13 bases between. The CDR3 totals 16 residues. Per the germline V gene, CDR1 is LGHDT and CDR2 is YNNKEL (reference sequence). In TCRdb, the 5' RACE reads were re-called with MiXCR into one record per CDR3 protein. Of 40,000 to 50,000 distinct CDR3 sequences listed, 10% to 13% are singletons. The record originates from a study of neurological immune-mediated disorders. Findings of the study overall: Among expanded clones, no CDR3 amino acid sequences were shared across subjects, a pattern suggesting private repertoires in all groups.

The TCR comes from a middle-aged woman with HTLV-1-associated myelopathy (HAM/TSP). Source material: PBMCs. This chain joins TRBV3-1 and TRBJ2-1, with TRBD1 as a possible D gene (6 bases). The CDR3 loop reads CASSQDLADRYNEQFF. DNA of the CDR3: TGTGCCAGCAGCCAAGATTTGGCGGACAGATACAATGAGCAGTTCTTC.